Shown below are 20 T cell receptor beta chains from a single sample sequenced in a study of T-cell memory formation after mild COVID-19. TCRdb re-derived calls from the 5' RACE reads in MiXCR, one entry per CDR3 protein. This repertoire shows around 180,000 distinct CDR3 sequences, approximately 16% found once; its top ten account for 2% to 2.5%. Sequencing used PBMCs or a T cell subset sorted from them (not recorded which). All receptors come from an adult woman who had mild COVID-19 (a few samples of this study predate the infection). Cell type and time point are not known.

This clonotype was detected only a few times. The chain joins TRBV27 to TRBJ2-7; no clear D gene. This CDR3 has 13 amino acids. From germline, CDR1 is MNHEY and CDR2 SMNVEV (reference sequence). Trimming stripped 3 bases from V and 7 bases from J, with 13 bases between. CDR3 coding DNA: TGTGCCAGCAGTTTCTTGGGCAGCCGAGAGCAGTACTTC. Translated: CASSFLGSREQYF.

This clonotype came up once. The chain joins TRBV3-1 to TRBJ2-7; D possibly corresponds to TRBD2 (6 bases). CDR1 and CDR2 (germline): LGHDT, YNNKEL (reference sequence). The CDR3 contains 12 residues. V dropped 4 bases and J dropped 9 bases, with 13 bases sitting between them. Here the CDR3 reads CASSPVEGRQYF. In DNA, the CDR3 is TGTGCCAGCAGCCCGGTGGAGGGCAGGCAGTACTTC.

The V and J genes are TRBV9 and TRBJ2-7, with 9 bases lining up with TRBD1. Looked up from germline, CDR1 is SGDLS and CDR2 is YYNGEE. V lost 4 bases and J lost 6; bases outside the gene matches: 8. This CDR3 comprises 14 residues. In DNA form, the CDR3 reads TGTGCCAGCAGCCCCAGGACAGGGGAAATCGAGCAGTACTTC. Amino acids: CASSPRTGEIEQYF.

The chain joins TRBV5-1 to TRBJ2-3; 8 nucleotides agree with TRBD2. Trimming removed 9 bases from V and 2 bases from J; junction bases left unmatched: 8. The CDR3 totals 14 residues. Germline lookup yields CDR1 SGHRS and CDR2 YFSETQ. The CDR3 DNA follows: TGCGCCACCGGCGGGGGGCAGTCCACAGATACGCAGTATTTT. Protein: CATGGGQSTDTQYF.

The rearrangement uses TRBV4-3 and TRBJ2-7; 10 bases match TRBD1. CDR1 is LGHNA, CDR2 YSLEER, per germline. The CDR3 sequence is 17 residues long. Trimming cost V 3 bases and J 3 bases; bases outside gene matches: 11. The CDR3 bases are TGCGCCAGCAGCCAGGGGACAGGGGTTAAGGGGTTCTACGAGCAGTACTTC. Encoded protein: CASSQGTGVKGFYEQYF.

The chain has TRBV19 and TRBJ2-3; 7 bases are a match to TRBD2. V shed 6 bases, J shed 6 bases, and the junction held 9 bases outside the gene matches. Looked up from germline, CDR1 is LNHDA and CDR2 is SQIVND (reference sequence). The CDR3 length is 14 residues. The CDR3 sequence is CASSSSGKGDTQYF. CDR3 DNA sequence: TGTGCCAGTAGCTCTAGCGGAAAAGGGGATACGCAGTATTTT.

This clonotype has more than one count but fewer than ten. This rearrangement joins TRBV4-3 to TRBJ1-1; no clear D gene. The V end was cut by 1 base, the J end by 4 bases, with 22 bases between. The CDR3 consists of 18 residues. Germline values: CDR1 LGHNA, CDR2 YSLEER. As DNA, the CDR3 is TGCGCCAGCAGCCAAGTGAATTCTGGTCGTCACAGAACCACTGAAGCTTTCTTT. Protein product: CASSQVNSGRHRTTEAFF.

The CDR3 DNA sequence: TGTGCCACCAGTGAACCCGGGACCAAGAGGTGGTTCTTC. This codes for CATSEPGTKRWFF. The chain employs TRBV24-1 and TRBJ2-1; D assignment may be TRBD1 or TRBD2 (5 bases each). CDR1 KGHDR and CDR2 SFDVKD come from the germline V gene. With 4 bases removed from V and 15 bases from J, the gap between germline ends came to 18 bases. The CDR3 has 13 residues.

The chain's CDR3 is CSVSFGGRETQYF. DNA for the CDR3: TGCAGCGTCTCGTTTGGGGGCCGAGAGACCCAGTACTTC. V gene TRBV29-1 combines with J gene TRBJ2-5; tentatively, D is TRBD1 (6 bases). Per germline, CDR1 SQVTM and CDR2 ANQGSEA. This CDR3 has 13 residues. V was clipped by 6 bases and J by 4 bases, with 15 bases between them.

V usage is TRBV5-4 and J usage is TRBJ2-5, with D perhaps matching TRBD1 or TRBD2 (7 bases each). Germline CDR1 and CDR2: SGHNT and YYREEE (reference sequence). The V and J ends lost 10 bases and 5 bases respectively, with 21 bases between them. CDR3 length: 14 residues. CDR3 DNA: TGTGCCGCCAGCTTGGGGCAGGGGGGGGAGACCCAGTACTTC. This encodes CAASLGQGGETQYF.

This clonotype was picked up a small number of times. The chain employs TRBV7-3 and TRBJ2-1; TRBD2 agrees at 13 bases. V was clipped by 5 bases and J by 2 bases; unmatched bases: 6. The CDR3 is 17 amino acids. Looked up from germline, CDR1 is SGHTA and CDR2 is FQGTGA. The CDR3 DNA sequence: TGTGCCAGCAGCCCCGGGGGGACTAGCGGGGCCTACAATGAGCAGTTCTTC. It is translated as CASSPGGTSGAYNEQFF.

The chain couples TRBV20-1 to TRBJ1-2; TRBD1 agrees at 10 bases. Germline V gene data show CDR1 as DFQATT and CDR2 as SNEGSKA (reference sequence). V lost 4 bases to trimming and J lost 5 bases; unmatched junction nucleotides: 7. The CDR3 extends over 14 amino acids. This chain's CDR3 is CSATSGTGVYGYTF. CDR3 nucleotides: TGCAGTGCTACCTCCGGGACAGGGGTGTATGGCTACACCTTC.

The chain joins TRBV29-1 to TRBJ2-5; D is perhaps TRBD1 (6 bases). Trimming took 3 bases from V and 5 from J, leaving 10 bases between them. In germline, CDR1 is SQVTM, CDR2 ANQGSEA. This CDR3 is built from 12 residues. The DNA of the CDR3 is TGCAGCGTTGACAGGGGTTCGGAGACCCAGTACTTC. Translating it yields CSVDRGSETQYF.

The table lists this clonotype with a few counts. This chain uses TRBV7-6 with TRBJ2-1, with TRBD1 as a possible D gene (6 bases). This CDR3 is 16 amino acids long. Trimming shortened V by 2 bases and J by 9 bases, and 20 bases separated the two germline ends. The germline gives CDR1 SGHVS, CDR2 FNYEAQ. CDR3: CASSLTQGLIFGEQFF. As DNA, the CDR3 is TGTGCCAGCAGCTTAACCCAGGGGTTGATTTTCGGTGAGCAGTTCTTC. Complete variable domain (other parts from reference TRBV7-6 and TRBJ2-1): GAGVSQSPRYKVTKRGQDVALRCDPISGHVSLYWYRQALGQGPEFLTYFNYEAQQDKSGLPNDRFSAERPEGSISTLTIQRTEQRDSAMYRCASSLTQGLIFGEQFFGPGTRLTVL.

The sample holds a few counts of this clonotype. This chain connects TRBV6-2 or TRBV6-3 to TRBJ2-5; 13 bases agree with TRBD2. Germline CDR1 MNHEY, CDR2 SVGEGT. The length of the CDR3 is 15 residues. With V trimmed by 7 bases and J by 5 bases, 7 bases remained unmatched. The DNA of the CDR3 is TGTGCCAGCACCGAAGGACTAGCGGGAGTGGAGACCCAGTACTTC. As protein: CASTEGLAGVETQYF.

This clonotype was observed a few times. This chain uses TRBV24-1 with TRBJ2-3, with 7 bases aligning to TRBD2. This CDR3 region has 16 residues. The V and J ends lost 4 bases and 2 bases, in that order; junction bases with no gene match: 8. The germline CDR1 and CDR2 sequences are KGHDR and SFDVKD. CDR3: CATSDEAGFFTDTQYF. The CDR3 bases are TGTGCCACCAGTGACGAAGCGGGATTCTTCACAGATACGCAGTATTTT.

This clonotype has a handful of counts. In DNA, the CDR3 is TGCAGCGTGGTGACAGGTTCAACTAATGAAAAACTGTTTTTT. Amino acid sequence: CSVVTGSTNEKLFF. The gene calls are TRBV29-1 and TRBJ1-4; weak D call: TRBD1 (6 bases). Between the trimmed V and J ends, which lost 6 bases and 0 bases, there was a span of 11 bases. This CDR3 has 14 amino acids. CDR1 SQVTM and CDR2 ANQGSEA come from the germline V gene.

This clonotype was seen a few times. V gene TRBV9 combines with J gene TRBJ1-6; D gene ambiguous. CDR3 length: 13 residues. CDR1 SGDLS and CDR2 YYNGEE come from the germline V gene. V was pared by 0 bases and J by 10 bases, with 8 bases between. CDR3 DNA sequence: TGTGCCAGCAGCGTAGTGGGCGGATCACCCCTCCACTTT. It encodes CASSVVGGSPLHF.

The CDR3 region is CASSSTASPGNEQFF. CDR3 nucleotides: TGCGCCAGCAGCTCGACAGCCTCACCGGGGAATGAGCAGTTCTTC. V is TRBV5-1 and J is TRBJ2-1, with D tentatively TRBD1 or TRBD2 (5 bases each). The CDR3 consists of 15 residues. The V and J ends lost 3 bases and 7 bases respectively, with 17 bases between them. Germline CDR1 reads SGHRS; CDR2 reads YFSETQ.

This clonotype was detected a few times. The chain has TRBV18 and TRBJ1-1; D possibly corresponds to TRBD1 (6 bases). This CDR3 spans 13 amino acids. The V end lost 4 bases, the J end lost 4 bases, and 10 bases lay between the germline ends. CDR1 KGHSH and CDR2 LQKENI come from the germline V gene. The CDR3, as DNA: TGTGCCAGCTCACTCGGGACACTCACTGAAGCTTTCTTT. Translation: CASSLGTLTEAFF. Full variable domain (missing parts from reference TRBV18 and TRBJ1-1): NAGVMQNPRHLVRRRGQEARLRCSPMKGHSHVYWYRQLPEEGLKFMVYLQKENIIDESGMPKERFSAEFPKEGPSILRIQQVVRGDSAAYFCASSLGTLTEAFFGQGTRLTVV.